The 10 T cell receptor beta chains below were found in one sample sequenced in a study of T cell responses to AZD1222 COVID-19 vaccine. The assay was immunoSEQ multiplex PCR, and TCRdb's table has in-frame clones only and misses some. The table includes approximately 30,000 clones, around three quarters detected once. The material sequenced was peripheral blood, taken 28 days after the second AZD1222 dose. These receptor sequences come from an adult who received the AZD1222 COVID-19 vaccine.

The V gene is TRBV4-3, the J gene TRBJ2-3, with 11 bases aligning to TRBD2. Trimming removed 4 bases from V and 5 bases from J; junction bases left unmatched: 8. This CDR3 has 16 residues. Germline V gene sequence: CDR1 LGHNA, CDR2 YSLEER. The CDR3 is CASSLTLAGGLDTQYF. Here the CDR3 DNA reads TGCGCCAGCAGCCTTACTCTAGCGGGAGGCTTAGATACGCAGTATTTT.

The rearrangement links TRBV9 to TRBJ1-5, with 9 bases identical to TRBD1. V lost 3 bases to trimming and J lost 0 bases; unmatched junction nucleotides: 4. In germline, CDR1 is SGDLS, CDR2 YYNGEE. The CDR3 runs 16 residues. The CDR3 loop reads CASSGGTGTSNQPQHF. The CDR3 DNA reads TGTGCCAGCAGCGGAGGGACAGGGACTAGCAATCAGCCCCAGCATTTT.

This chain joins TRBV5-1 and TRBJ2-2; TRBD1 matches 9 bases. With V trimmed by 2 bases and J by 7 bases, 3 bases remained unmatched. CDR1 and CDR2 from the germline V gene are SGHRS and YFSETQ. The CDR3 totals 14 residues. CDR3 DNA sequence: TGCGCCAGCAGCTTACAGGGGGCGGTCGGGGAGCTGTTTTTT. It is translated as CASSLQGAVGELFF.

V gene TRBV4-1 combines with J gene TRBJ2-1, with 9 bases lining up with TRBD1. The CDR3 runs 16 residues. CDR1 and CDR2 from the germline V gene are MGHRA and YSYEKL. The ends lost 3 bases at V and 2 bases at J; junction bases unmatched: 5. The CDR3 here is CASSQIGQGTYNEQFF. The CDR3, as DNA: TGCGCCAGCAGCCAGATCGGACAGGGGACCTACAATGAGCAGTTCTTC.

V is TRBV18 and J is TRBJ2-3, with 10 bases fitting TRBD2. CDR1 KGHSH and CDR2 LQKENI come from the germline V gene. Trimming removed 5 bases from V and 0 bases from J; junction bases left unmatched: 5. The length of the CDR3 is 16 residues. Written as DNA, the CDR3 is TGTGCCAGCTCAGCTAGCGGGGGACGTAGCACAGATACGCAGTATTTT. Translation: CASSASGGRSTDTQYF. Full variable domain (missing parts from reference TRBV18 and TRBJ2-3): NAGVMQNPRHLVRRRGQEARLRCSPMKGHSHVYWYRQLPEEGLKFMVYLQKENIIDESGMPKERFSAEFPKEGPSILRIQQVVRGDSAAYFCASSASGGRSTDTQYFGPGTRLTVL.

The chain combines TRBV3-1 (or the pseudogene TRBV3-2) with TRBJ1-2; tentative D call: TRBD1 (6 bases). CDR1 and CDR2 (germline): LGHDT, YNNKEL (reference sequence). The CDR3 length is 13 residues. V lost 4 bases and J 4 bases, leaving 10 bases between the germline ends. The CDR3 sequence: CASSLKDSYGYTF. The CDR3 DNA reads TGTGCCAGCAGCCTGAAGGACAGCTATGGCTACACCTTC.

This clone was observed a few times. The CDR3 spells CASSPNTQSTEAFF. CDR3 nucleotides: TGTGCCAGCTCACCAAATACACAGAGCACTGAAGCTTTCTTT. The chain links TRBV18 to TRBJ1-1; D gene unclear. The CDR3 loop spans 14 amino acids. The V and J ends lost 2 bases and 4 bases respectively, with 11 bases between them. Per germline, CDR1 KGHSH and CDR2 LQKENI.

The V gene is TRBV6-5, the J gene TRBJ1-5; D uncertain. Between the trimmed V and J ends, which lost 0 bases and 0 bases, there was a span of 6 bases. The CDR3 spans 15 residues. Germline V gene lookup returns CDR1 MNHEY and CDR2 SVGAGI. The CDR3 DNA reads TGTGCCAGCAGTTACTCGGTCAGTAGCAATCAGCCCCAGCATTTT. This gives the protein CASSYSVSSNQPQHF.

This rearrangement joins TRBV7-7 to TRBJ2-3, with 8 nucleotides matching TRBD2. The germline gives CDR1 SSHAT, CDR2 FNYEAQ (reference sequence). The CDR3 contains 16 residues. V dropped 6 bases and J dropped 7; count of bases not matched to a gene: 15. In DNA, the CDR3 is TGTGCCAGCAGTACGACCGGGACTAGGGGTCGCCATACGCAGTATTTT. It encodes CASSTTGTRGRHTQYF.

V and J are TRBV18 and TRBJ2-7; 11 positions agree with TRBD2. After removal of 3 bases from V and 9 bases from J, the junction contained 25 bases not matched to a gene. CDR1 is KGHSH, CDR2 LQKENI, per germline. The CDR3 runs 20 residues. The CDR3 loop reads CASSPSSGGKSWSGLRRQYF. Written as DNA, the CDR3 is TGTGCCAGCTCACCCTCTAGCGGGGGGAAGAGCTGGTCAGGCCTTCGTAGGCAGTACTTC.